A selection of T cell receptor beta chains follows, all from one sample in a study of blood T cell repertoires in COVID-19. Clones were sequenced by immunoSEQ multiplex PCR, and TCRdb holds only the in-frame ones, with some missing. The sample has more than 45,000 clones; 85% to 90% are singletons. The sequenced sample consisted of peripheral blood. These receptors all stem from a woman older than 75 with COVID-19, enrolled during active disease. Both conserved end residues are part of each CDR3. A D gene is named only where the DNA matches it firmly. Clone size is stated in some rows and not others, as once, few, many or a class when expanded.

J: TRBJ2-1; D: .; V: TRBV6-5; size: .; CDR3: CASSYSDFKRDNEQFF; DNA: TGTGCCAGCAGTTACTCTGACTTTAAGAGGGACAATGAGCAGTTCTTC
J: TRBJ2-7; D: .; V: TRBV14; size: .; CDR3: CASSPGSTQYF; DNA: TGTGCCAGCAGCCCCGGGTCTACGCAGTACTTC
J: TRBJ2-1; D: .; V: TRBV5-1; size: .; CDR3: CASSLVVSRSNEQFF; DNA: TGCGCCAGCAGCTTGGTGGTCTCCCGGAGTAATGAGCAGTTCTTC
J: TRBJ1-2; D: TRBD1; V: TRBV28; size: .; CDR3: CASRGQGAAGYTF; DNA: TGTGCCAGCCGGGGACAGGGAGCTGCTGGCTACACCTTC
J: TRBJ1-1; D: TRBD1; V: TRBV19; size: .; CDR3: CASRPGQGYTEAFF; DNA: TGTGCCAGTAGGCCGGGACAGGGGTACACTGAAGCTTTCTTT
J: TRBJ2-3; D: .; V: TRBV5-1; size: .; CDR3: CASSWTATDTQYF; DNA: TGCGCCAGCAGCTGGACTGCCACAGATACGCAGTATTTT
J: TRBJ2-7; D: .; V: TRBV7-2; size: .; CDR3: CASSLGLAGSTYEQYF; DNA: TGTGCCAGCAGCTTAGGTCTCGCGGGCTCTACCTACGAGCAGTACTTC
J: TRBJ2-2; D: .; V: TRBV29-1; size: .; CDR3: CSFSGWANTGELFF; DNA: TGCAGCTTTTCCGGGTGGGCGAACACCGGGGAGCTGTTTTTT
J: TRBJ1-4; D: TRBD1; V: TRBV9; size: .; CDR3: CASSAGQGLSAEKLFF; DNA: TGTGCCAGCAGCGCGGGACAGGGACTTTCCGCTGAAAAACTGTTTTTT
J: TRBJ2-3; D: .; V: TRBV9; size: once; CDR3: CASSVSLAGTDTQYF; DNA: TGTGCCAGCAGCGTTTCACTAGCAGGCACAGATACGCAGTATTTT
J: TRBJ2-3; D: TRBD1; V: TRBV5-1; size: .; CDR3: CASSLQGAADTQYF; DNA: TGCGCCAGCAGCTTGCAGGGGGCAGCAGATACGCAGTATTTT
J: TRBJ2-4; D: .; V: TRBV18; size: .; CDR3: CASSPVRAKNIQYF; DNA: TGTGCCAGCTCACCAGTCAGGGCCAAAAACATTCAGTACTTC
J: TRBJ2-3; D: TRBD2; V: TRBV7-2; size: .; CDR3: CASSSSGGRPGTQYF; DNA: TGTGCCAGCAGCTCCTCTGGCGGGAGGCCAGGTACGCAGTATTTT
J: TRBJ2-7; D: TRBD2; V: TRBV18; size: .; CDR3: CASSTAGLAVDEQYF; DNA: TGTGCCAGCTCAACCGCGGGACTAGCGGTCGACGAGCAGTACTTC
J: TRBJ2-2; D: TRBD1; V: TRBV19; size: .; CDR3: CASSARDRGRSNTGELFF; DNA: TGTGCCAGTAGTGCGAGGGACAGGGGGCGGTCGAACACCGGGGAGCTGTTTTTT
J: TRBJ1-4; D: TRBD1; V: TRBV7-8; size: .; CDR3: CASSRDRGEKLFF; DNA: TGTGCCAGCAGCCGGGACAGGGGTGAAAAACTGTTTTTT
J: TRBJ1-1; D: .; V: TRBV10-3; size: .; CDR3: CATGWGDTEAFF; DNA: TGTGCCACGGGGTGGGGGGATACTGAAGCTTTCTTT
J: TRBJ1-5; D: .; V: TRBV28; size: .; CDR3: CASSFAGVGQPQHF; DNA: TGTGCCAGCAGTTTTGCGGGGGTAGGACAGCCCCAGCATTTT
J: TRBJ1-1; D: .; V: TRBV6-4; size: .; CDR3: CASSDSGQAKTEAFF; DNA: TGTGCCAGCAGTGACTCGGGTCAGGCTAAGACTGAAGCTTTCTTT
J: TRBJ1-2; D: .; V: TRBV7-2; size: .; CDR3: CASRDRKSRGSAYTF; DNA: TGTGCCAGCAGAGATCGTAAATCCCGAGGCTCGGCGTACACCTTC
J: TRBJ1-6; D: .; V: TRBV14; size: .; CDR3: CASSQDLRLSSPLHF; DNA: TGTGCCAGCAGCCAAGATTTGAGACTTAGTTCACCCCTCCACTTT
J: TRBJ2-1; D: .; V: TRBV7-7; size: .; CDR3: CASSLGGRGYNEQFF; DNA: TGTGCTAGCAGCTTAGGGGGAAGGGGCTACAATGAGCAGTTCTTC
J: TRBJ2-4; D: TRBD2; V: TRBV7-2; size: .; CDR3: CASSLAGLAGEGAKNIQYF; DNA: TGTGCCAGCAGCTTAGCGGGACTAGCGGGAGAGGGGGCCAAAAACATTCAGTACTTC
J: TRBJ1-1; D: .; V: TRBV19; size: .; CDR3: CASQRGAMNTEAFF; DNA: TGTGCCAGCCAACGTGGGGCGATGAACACTGAAGCTTTCTTT
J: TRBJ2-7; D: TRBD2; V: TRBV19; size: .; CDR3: CASSSGRARGSYEQYF; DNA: TGTGCCAGTAGTAGCGGGAGGGCCCGGGGCTCCTACGAGCAGTACTTC
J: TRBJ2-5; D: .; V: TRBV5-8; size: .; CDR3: CASNLQRGRQETQYF; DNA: TGTGCCAGCAACTTGCAAAGGGGTCGTCAGGAGACCCAGTACTTC
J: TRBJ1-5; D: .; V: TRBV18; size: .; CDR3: CASSPGAGRGNQPQHF; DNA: TGTGCCAGCTCACCAGGGGCAGGGAGGGGTAATCAGCCCCAGCATTTT
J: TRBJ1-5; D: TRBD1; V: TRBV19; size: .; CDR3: CASSDGTGGQPQHF; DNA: TGTGCCAGTAGCGATGGGACAGGGGGGCAGCCCCAGCATTTT
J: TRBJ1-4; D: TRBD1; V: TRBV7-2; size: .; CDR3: CASSSQGAGTNEKLFF; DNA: TGTGCCAGCAGCTCCCAGGGGGCTGGAACTAATGAAAAACTGTTTTTT
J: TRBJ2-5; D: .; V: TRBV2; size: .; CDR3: CASSPKETQYF; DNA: TGTGCCAGCAGTCCCAAAGAGACCCAGTACTTC
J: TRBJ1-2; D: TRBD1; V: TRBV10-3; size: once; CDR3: CAIKGTGAIYGYTF; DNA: TGTGCCATCAAAGGGACAGGAGCCATCTATGGCTACACCTTC
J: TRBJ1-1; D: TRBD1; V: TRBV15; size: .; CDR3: CATSASTGNRGRGSVSTEAFF; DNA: TGTGCCACCAGCGCTAGTACAGGGAACAGGGGGCGCGGGAGTGTGAGCACTGAAGCTTTCTTT
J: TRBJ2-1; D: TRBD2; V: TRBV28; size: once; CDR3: CASSLLSPGTSGRATEQFF; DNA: TGTGCCAGCAGTCTCCTTTCGCCCGGGACTAGCGGGAGGGCCACTGAGCAGTTCTTC
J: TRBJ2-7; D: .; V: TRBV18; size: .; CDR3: CASSPPVAVWQYF; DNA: TGTGCCAGCTCACCACCGGTGGCAGTATGGCAGTACTTC
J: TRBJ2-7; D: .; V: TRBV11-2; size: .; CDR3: CASSSAGRYEQYF; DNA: TGTGCCAGCAGCTCGGCGGGGCGCTACGAGCAGTACTTC
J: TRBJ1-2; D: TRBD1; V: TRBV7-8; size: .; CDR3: CASSLTGLGSYGYTF; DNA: TGTGCCAGCAGCCTGACAGGGCTAGGAAGCTATGGCTACACCTTC
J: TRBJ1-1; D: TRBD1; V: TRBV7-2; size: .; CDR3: CASSSRDRSLEAFF; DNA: TGTGCCAGCAGTAGCCGGGACAGGTCACTAGAAGCTTTCTTT
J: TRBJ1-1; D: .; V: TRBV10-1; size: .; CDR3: CASSEGGSKNTEAFF; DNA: TGCGCCAGCAGTGAAGGAGGGTCGAAGAACACTGAAGCTTTCTTT
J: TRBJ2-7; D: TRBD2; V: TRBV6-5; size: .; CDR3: CASRRDYGAYEQYF; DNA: TGTGCCAGCAGGAGGGACTACGGGGCCTACGAGCAGTACTTC
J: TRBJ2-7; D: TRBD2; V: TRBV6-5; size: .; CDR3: CASSYAGTSSGEQYF; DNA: TGTGCCAGCAGTTATGCTGGGACTAGTTCGGGGGAGCAGTACTTC
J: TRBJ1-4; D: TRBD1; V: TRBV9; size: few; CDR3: CASSAETGGKEKLFF; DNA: TGTGCCAGCAGCGCCGAGACAGGGGGCAAAGAAAAACTGTTTTTT
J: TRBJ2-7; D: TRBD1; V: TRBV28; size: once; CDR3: CASSATGTVYEQYF; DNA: TGTGCCAGCAGCGCCACCGGGACAGTATACGAGCAGTACTTC
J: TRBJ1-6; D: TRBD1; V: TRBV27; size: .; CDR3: CASSLEGASNSPLHF; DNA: TGTGCCAGCAGTTTGGAGGGGGCGTCGAATTCACCCCTCCACTTT
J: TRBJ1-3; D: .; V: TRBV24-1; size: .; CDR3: CATSEHNPFPGNTIYF; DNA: TGTGCCACCAGTGAGCACAACCCCTTCCCAGGAAACACCATATATTTT
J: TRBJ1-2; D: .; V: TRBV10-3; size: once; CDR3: CAISRGTDNYGYTF; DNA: TGTGCCATCAGTAGGGGCACAGATAACTATGGCTACACCTTC
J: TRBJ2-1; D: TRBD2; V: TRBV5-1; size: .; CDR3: CASRTSGSSYNEQFF; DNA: TGCGCCAGCAGAACTAGCGGGAGCTCCTACAATGAGCAGTTCTTC
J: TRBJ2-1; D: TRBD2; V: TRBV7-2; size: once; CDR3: CASIVLAGGEALF; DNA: TGTGCCAGCATAGTCCTAGCGGGAGGGGAGGCACTCTTC
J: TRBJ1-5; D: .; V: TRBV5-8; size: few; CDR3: CASRATGLHNQPQHF; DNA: TGTGCCAGCAGGGCTACAGGGCTCCATAATCAGCCCCAGCATTTT
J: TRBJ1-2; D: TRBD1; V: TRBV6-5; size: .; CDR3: CASRTDRGGYGYTF; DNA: TGTGCCAGCAGAACCGACAGGGGAGGCTATGGCTACACCTTC
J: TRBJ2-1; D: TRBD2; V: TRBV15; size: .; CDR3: CATSRDLGLAGGLEGVQFF; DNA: TGTGCCACCAGCAGAGATCTAGGACTAGCGGGGGGGCTGGAGGGCGTGCAGTTCTTC
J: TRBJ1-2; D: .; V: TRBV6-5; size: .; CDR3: CASSQTGKVLGYTF; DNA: TGTGCCAGCAGCCAAACAGGGAAGGTCCTTGGCTACACCTTC
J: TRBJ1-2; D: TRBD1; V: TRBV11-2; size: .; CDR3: CASSPGPDRGNGYTF; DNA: TGTGCCAGCAGCCCCGGGCCCGACAGGGGTAATGGCTACACCTTC
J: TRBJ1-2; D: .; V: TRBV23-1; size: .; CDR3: CASSQTLGANYGYTF; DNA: TGCGCCAGCAGTCAAACGCTAGGGGCTAACTATGGCTACACCTTC
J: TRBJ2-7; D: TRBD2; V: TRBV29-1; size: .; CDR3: CSVETSGRVEQYF; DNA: TGCAGCGTTGAAACTAGCGGGAGGGTCGAGCAGTACTTC